This TCR beta chain was captured by sequencing in a study of T cells in tuberculosis. At the level of the study: CD1B tetramers identified T cells specific for mycobacterial lipid GMM. Study-wide results and limits: T cells binding CD1B-GMM tetramer weakly possibly escaped the sort.

Data came from immunoSEQ multiplex PCR; TCRdb stores just in-frame clones and leaves some out. Among 88,000 or so clones listed, roughly 88% were seen once. After thawing and overnight rest, PBMC were stained with GMM-loaded CD1B tetramer, viability dye and anti-CD3 for sorting. The lipid loaded on the CD1B tetramers was C32 glucose monomycolate from Rhodococcus equi. Before cryopreservation, the sorted PBMC lost their CD14-expressing monocytes. The CDR3 length is 16 residues. CDR1 and CDR2 (germline): SQVTM, ANQGSEA. V lost 6 bases, J lost 4 bases, and 10 bases stayed unmatched. The chain uses TRBV29-1 and TRBJ2-1; TRBD2 aligns across 12 bases. The receptor comes from an adult woman with latent tuberculosis. Sequencing was performed on CD1b-GMM tetramer-negative cells sorted from PBMCs. The CDR3 protein is CSVPLTSGGNYNEQFF. CDR3 DNA sequence: TGCAGCGTACCACTGACTAGCGGGGGCAATTACAATGAGCAGTTCTTC.